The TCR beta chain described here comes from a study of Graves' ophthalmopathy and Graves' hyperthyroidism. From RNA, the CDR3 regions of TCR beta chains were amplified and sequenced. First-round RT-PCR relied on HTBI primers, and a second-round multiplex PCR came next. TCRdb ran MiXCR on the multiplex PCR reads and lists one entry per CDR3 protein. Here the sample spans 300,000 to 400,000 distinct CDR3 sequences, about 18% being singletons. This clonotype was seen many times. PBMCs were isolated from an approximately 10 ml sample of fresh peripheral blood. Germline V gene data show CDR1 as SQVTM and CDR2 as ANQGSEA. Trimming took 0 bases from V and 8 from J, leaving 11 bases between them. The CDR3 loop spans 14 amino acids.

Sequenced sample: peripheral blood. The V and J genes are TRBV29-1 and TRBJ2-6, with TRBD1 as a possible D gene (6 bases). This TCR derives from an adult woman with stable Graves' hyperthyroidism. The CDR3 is CSVEEGQRPNVLTF. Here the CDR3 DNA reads TGCAGCGTTGAAGAAGGACAGAGGCCCAACGTCCTGACTTTC.